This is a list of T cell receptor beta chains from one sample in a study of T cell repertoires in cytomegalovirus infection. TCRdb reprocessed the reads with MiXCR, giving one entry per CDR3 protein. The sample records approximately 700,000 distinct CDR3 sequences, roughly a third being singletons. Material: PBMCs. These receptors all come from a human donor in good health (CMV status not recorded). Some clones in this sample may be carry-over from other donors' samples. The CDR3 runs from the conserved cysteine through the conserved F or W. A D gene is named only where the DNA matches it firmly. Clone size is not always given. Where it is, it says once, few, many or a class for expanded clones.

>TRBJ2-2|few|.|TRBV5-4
TGTGCCAGCAGCTTGGTCGTACTTTCGAACACCGGGGAGCTGTTTTTT
CASSLVVLSNTGELFF
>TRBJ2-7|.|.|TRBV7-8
TGTGCCAGCAGCTTAGTGGCCGTGGTTGGCTACGAGAAGTACTTC
CASSLVAVVGYEKYF
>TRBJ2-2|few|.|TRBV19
TGTGCCAGTAGTTTGCGCTTCAACACCGGGGAGCTGTTTTTT
CASSLRFNTGELFF
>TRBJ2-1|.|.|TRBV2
TGTGCCAGCAGTGAAGGGCAGGGGAATTCCAATGAGCAGTTCTTC
CASSEGQGNSNEQFF
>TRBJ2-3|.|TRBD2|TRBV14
TGTGCCAGCAGCCTGACTAGCGGGGGAGCCGGTACGCAGTATTTT
CASSLTSGGAGTQYF
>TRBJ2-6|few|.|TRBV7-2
TGTGCCAGCAGCTTAGCGGGACCTTCTGGGGCCAACGTCCTGACTTTC
CASSLAGPSGANVLTF
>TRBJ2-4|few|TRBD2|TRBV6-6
TGTGCCAGCAGTCGGACTAGCGGGGGGGCCGGCATTCAGTACTTC
CASSRTSGGAGIQYF
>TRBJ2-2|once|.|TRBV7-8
TGTGCCAGCAGCTCTAAGGGATGTAACACCGGGGAGCTGTTTTTT
CASSSKGCNTGELFF
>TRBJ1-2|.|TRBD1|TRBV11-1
TGTGCCAGCAGCCCGGGACAGGGTCTTGGCTACACCTTC
CASSPGQGLGYTF
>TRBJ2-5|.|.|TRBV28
TGTGCCAGCAGTTTGACTCGAGAGACCCCGTACTTC
CASSLTRETPYF
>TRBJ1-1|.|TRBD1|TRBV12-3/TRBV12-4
TGTGCCAGCAGGCGGGACAGGGGCCAGACTGAAGCTTTCTTT
CASRRDRGQTEAFF
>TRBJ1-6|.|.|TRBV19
TGTGCCAGTAGACAAAAGGGTACGAGGAATTCACCCCTCCACTTT
CASRQKGTRNSPLHF
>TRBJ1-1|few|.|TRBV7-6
TGTGCCAGCAGCTTAGGTCAGGGGCCCCGCGACACTGAAGCTTTCTTT
CASSLGQGPRDTEAFF
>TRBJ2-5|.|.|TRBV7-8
TGTGCCAGCAGCACGCCTCCAGGGTTCCCAGAGACCCAGTACTTC
CASSTPPGFPETQYF
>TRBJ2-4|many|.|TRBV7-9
TGTGCCAGCAGCTTAGCGCGGGTCGGGGACATTCAGTACTTC
CASSLARVGDIQYF
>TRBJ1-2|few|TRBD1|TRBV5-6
TGTGCCAGCAGCTTCGACAGGGTGTGGTATGGCTACACCTTC
CASSFDRVWYGYTF
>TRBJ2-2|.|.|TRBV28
TGTGCCAGCAGTTTTCTGGAGGGTTCCGCCGGGGAGCTGTTTTTT
CASSFLEGSAGELFF
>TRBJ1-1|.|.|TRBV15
TGTGCCACCAGCGGGCGGGACATCTCTCGGTCGGGAGCTTTCTTT
CATSGRDISRSGAFF
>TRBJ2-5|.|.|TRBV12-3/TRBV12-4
TGTGCCAGCAGTCCCCGGGCGGGGACCCAGTACTTC
CASSPRAGTQYF
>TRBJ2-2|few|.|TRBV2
TGTGCCAGCAAGCTTCGGGCAGGGAACACCGGGGAGCTGTTTTTT
CASKLRAGNTGELFF
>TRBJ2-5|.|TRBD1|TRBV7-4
TGTGCCAGCAGCCCTCCCGACAGGGCCCCAAAAGAGACCCAGTACTTC
CASSPPDRAPKETQYF
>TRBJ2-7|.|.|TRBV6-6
TGTGCCAGCAGCCTCAACGAGATAGAAGGTAGCTACGAGCAGTACTTC
CASSLNEIEGSYEQYF
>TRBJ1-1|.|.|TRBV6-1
TGTGCCAGCAGTCATACACCTAACACTGAAGCTTTCTTT
CASSHTPNTEAFF
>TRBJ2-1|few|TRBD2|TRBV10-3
TGTGCCATCAGTGGAGTAGCGGGGAGCTCCTACAATGAGCAGTTCTTC
CAISGVAGSSYNEQFF
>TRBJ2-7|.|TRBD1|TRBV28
TGTGCCAGCAGCCTTGGGACAGGGGAAGAGCAGTACTTC
CASSLGTGEEQYF
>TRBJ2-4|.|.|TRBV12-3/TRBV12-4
TGTGCCAGCAGTTTAGGACAGTCAAACATTCAGTACTTC
CASSLGQSNIQYF
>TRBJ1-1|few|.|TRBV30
TGTGCCTACACGTTTTATCGGGGTCGCACTGAAGCTTTCTTT
CAYTFYRGRTEAFF
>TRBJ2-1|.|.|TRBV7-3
TGTGCCAGCAGCTGGCGCGGGGACAGATCCAATGAGCAGTTCTTC
CASSWRGDRSNEQFF
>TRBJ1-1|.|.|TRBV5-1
TGCGCCAGCAGCTTGGAGGTTAGCACTGAAGCTTTCTTT
CASSLEVSTEAFF
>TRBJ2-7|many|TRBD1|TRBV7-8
TGTGCCAGCAGCTTGGGGGGGACAGGGGCTAACGAGCAGTACTTC
CASSLGGTGANEQYF
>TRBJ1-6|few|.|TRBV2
TGTGCCAGCAGTGGATGGGGAAATTCACCCCTCCACTTT
CASSGWGNSPLHF
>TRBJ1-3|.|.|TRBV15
TGTGCCACCAGCAGAGATAACAGCGCTGGAAACACCATATATTTT
CATSRDNSAGNTIYF
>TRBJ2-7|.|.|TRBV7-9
TGTGCCAGCAGCCCGCGGGACAGCGCCCACGAGCAGTACTTC
CASSPRDSAHEQYF
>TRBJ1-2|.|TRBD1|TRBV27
TGTGCCAGCAGACAGGGGGATAACTATGGCTACACCTTC
CASRQGDNYGYTF
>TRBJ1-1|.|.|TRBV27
TGTGCCAGCAGCTTTTTACCCCCGGGGGGGGCTCGAACTGAAGCTTTCTTT
CASSFLPPGGARTEAFF